These T cell receptor beta chains were read from a single sample in a study of beta chain features in type 1 diabetes. Sequencing used immunoSEQ multiplex PCR; TCRdb keeps in-frame clones, though not all of them. The repertoire has around 180,000 clones, around 13% of them found once; the top ten carry 0.6% to 0.8%. The sequenced sample consisted of central memory CD4+ T cells from blood. These receptors all stem from a woman between 18 and 30 years old in good health. CDR3s include the opening cysteine and the closing phenylalanine or tryptophan. The D gene is left open where the match is weak. Not all rows give a size; the values are once, few, many and, for expanded clones, a class.

clone size	V gene	J gene	D gene	CDR3 DNA	CDR3 protein
few	TRBV13	TRBJ2-3	NA	TGTGCCAGCAGCTTAGAGACTTCCAGCACAGATACGCAGTATTTT	CASSLETSSTDTQYF
few	TRBV29-1	TRBJ2-6	NA	TGCAGCGCCACAGGCCCTCTTGCCAACGTCCTGACTTTC	CSATGPLANVLTF
NA	TRBV7-2	TRBJ2-2	TRBD1	TGTGCCAGCAGCAGAGACAGGGGGCCCGGGGAGCTGTTTTTT	CASSRDRGPGELFF
NA	TRBV14	TRBJ1-1	NA	TGTGCCAGCAGCCAAGAACAGACGGTGAACACTGAAGCTTTCTTT	CASSQEQTVNTEAFF
NA	TRBV5-1	TRBJ2-2	NA	TGCGCCAGCAGCTTGGGTCAGAACACCGGGGAGCTGTTTTTT	CASSLGQNTGELFF
NA	TRBV29-1	TRBJ2-3	NA	TGCAGCGCCGGGAAACAGAACACAGATACGCAGTATTTT	CSAGKQNTDTQYF
NA	TRBV6-5	TRBJ1-1	NA	TGTGCCAGCAGGGCGGTAGGAGAAGCTTTCTTT	CASRAVGEAFF
few	TRBV5-6	TRBJ1-2	NA	TGTGCCAGCAGCTTGATACGGGGGATGAATGGCTACACCTTC	CASSLIRGMNGYTF
NA	TRBV5-1	TRBJ2-1	TRBD2	TGCGCCAGCAGCGCGGGGGGCCAGGGAAATGAGCAGTTCTTC	CASSAGGQGNEQFF
NA	TRBV21-1	TRBJ1-5	NA	TGTGCCAGTAAGCCCGGGACAGGGGACCTAGGAGGCAATCAGCCCCAGCATTTT	CASKPGTGDLGGNQPQHF
few	TRBV29-1	TRBJ1-1	NA	TGCAGCGTCGCGGGAGGGATGAACACTGAAGCTTTCTTT	CSVAGGMNTEAFF
few	TRBV19	TRBJ1-1	NA	TGTGCCAGTAGTCCTAGTGGCGGGGCGACCATGAACACTGAAGCTTTCTTT	CASSPSGGATMNTEAFF
NA	TRBV28	TRBJ2-5	NA	TGTGCCAGCAGCCACCTAGCGAACGACCAAGAGACCCAGTACTTC	CASSHLANDQETQYF
NA	TRBV6-6	TRBJ2-5	NA	TGTGCCAGCAGTTACTCCGAGCGGGCGCACCAAGAGACCCAGTACTTC	CASSYSERAHQETQYF
NA	TRBV23-1	TRBJ2-1	TRBD2	TGCGCCAGCAGTCAATCGAAGGTAGCGGGAGGGAGGGAACCCTACAATGAGCAGTTCTTC	CASSQSKVAGGREPYNEQFF
few	TRBV28	TRBJ2-7	TRBD2	TGTGCCAGCAGTATAGCGGGAGAAGGTGGCTACGAGCAGTACTTC	CASSIAGEGGYEQYF
NA	TRBV7-2	TRBJ1-4	NA	TGTGCCAGCAGCTCCACGACAGGTTGGAATGAAAAACTGTTTTTT	CASSSTTGWNEKLFF
few	TRBV7-3	TRBJ2-1	NA	TGTGCCAGCAGCTCCCGGGACTCCTTTTACAATGAGCAGTTCTTC	CASSSRDSFYNEQFF
many	TRBV9	TRBJ2-2	NA	TGTGCCAGCAGCCGTGGGCTAATCCCCACCGGGGAGCTGTTTTTT	CASSRGLIPTGELFF
NA	TRBV5-1	TRBJ1-3	NA	TGCGCCAGCAGCTGGTCTAACGGAGGGTCTGGAAACACCATATATTTT	CASSWSNGGSGNTIYF
NA	TRBV19	TRBJ1-2	TRBD1	TGTGCCAGTAGCGTGGACAGGGGCCGCTATGGCTACACCTTC	CASSVDRGRYGYTF
NA	TRBV21-1	TRBJ2-7	NA	TGTGCCAGCGCATCGCCCGTGGGAGTAGGCGAGCAGTACTTC	CASASPVGVGEQYF
few	TRBV28	TRBJ2-3	TRBD2	TGTGCCAGCGGCCTAAGCGGGAGGGGCACAGATACGCAGTATTTT	CASGLSGRGTDTQYF
NA	TRBV5-1	TRBJ2-5	TRBD2	TGCGCCAGCAGCTTGGTTTCAGGGACTAGCGGCCCTCAAGAGACCCAGTACTTC	CASSLVSGTSGPQETQYF
NA	TRBV19	TRBJ2-1	TRBD1	TGTGCCAGTAGTATTGAGACAGGGTTCTACAATGAGCAGTTCTTC	CASSIETGFYNEQFF
NA	TRBV15	TRBJ2-5	NA	TGTGCCACCAGCAGACAGGGGTATCTTGAAGAGACCCAGTACTTC	CATSRQGYLEETQYF
few	TRBV18	TRBJ1-1	NA	TGTGCCAGCTCACCCGTGGGGCGAGGAATGAACACTGAAGCTTTCTTT	CASSPVGRGMNTEAFF
few	TRBV10-3	TRBJ2-1	TRBD1	TGTGCCATCACCCCGGGGACAGGACTTTACAATGAGCAGTTCTTC	CAITPGTGLYNEQFF
few	TRBV28	TRBJ2-1	TRBD2	TGTGCCAGCAGTTTCGGCGGGAGGCCCCCCAATGAGCAGTTCTTC	CASSFGGRPPNEQFF
few	TRBV11-2	TRBJ2-5	TRBD2	TGTGCCAGCAGCTTCTTAGCGGGGATTGAGACCCAGTACTTC	CASSFLAGIETQYF
NA	TRBV18	TRBJ2-1	TRBD2	TGTGCCAGCTCACCACCGGGACTAGGGAATCTAAATGAGCAGTTCTTC	CASSPPGLGNLNEQFF
few	TRBV5-1	TRBJ2-1	NA	TGCGCCAGCAGCTTGCAACTAGGGAACTACAATGAGCAGTTCTTC	CASSLQLGNYNEQFF
NA	TRBV7-9	TRBJ1-2	TRBD1	TGTGCCAGCAGCCCAGGGGGTCCCTATGGCTACACCTTC	CASSPGGPYGYTF
NA	TRBV7-2	TRBJ1-2	TRBD1	TGTGCCAGCAGCTCTTTACAGGGGGCAGGATATGGCTACACCTTC	CASSSLQGAGYGYTF
medium-sized	TRBV2	TRBJ2-5	TRBD2	TGTGCCAGCGGGATCGGGACTAGCGTCCAAGAGACCCAGTACTTC	CASGIGTSVQETQYF
NA	TRBV5-1	TRBJ1-1	NA	TGCGCCAGCAGCCCAGGGAACACTGAAGCTTTCTTT	CASSPGNTEAFF
NA	TRBV18	TRBJ2-5	TRBD2	TGTGCCAGCTCACCACTCCCAGCTAGGACTAGCGGACAAGAGACCCAGTACTTC	CASSPLPARTSGQETQYF
few	TRBV7-9	TRBJ2-7	TRBD1	TGTGCCAGCAGTTCACAGGGGTCTAAGTCTAGCGAGCAGTACTTC	CASSSQGSKSSEQYF
NA	TRBV11-2	TRBJ1-2	NA	TGTGCCAGCAGCTTTTATCAGGGAAACTATGGCTACACCTTC	CASSFYQGNYGYTF
NA	TRBV7-9	TRBJ2-5	TRBD1	TGTGCCAGCACCAAACGGGACAGGGGCTATCGTGGACGAGAGACCCAGTACTTC	CASTKRDRGYRGRETQYF
NA	TRBV28	TRBJ2-5	TRBD2	TGTGCCAGCAGTTTAGGGGGGGAGCAAGAGACCCAGTACTTC	CASSLGGEQETQYF
NA	TRBV28	TRBJ1-2	NA	TGTGCCAGCAGTTTAACAGGACGCCAGAAAAGCTACACCTTC	CASSLTGRQKSYTF
few	TRBV5-6	TRBJ1-3	NA	TGTGCCAGCAGCTTGGAGGGACTGGGGTTCTCTGGAAACACCATATATTTT	CASSLEGLGFSGNTIYF
NA	TRBV30	TRBJ2-1	NA	TGTGCCTGGACCCAGCGGGTCCCGTACAATGAGCAGTTCTTC	CAWTQRVPYNEQFF
few	TRBV7-9	TRBJ1-4	NA	TGTGCCAGCAGCCCAGGGTCCGGTGAAAAACTGTTTTTT	CASSPGSGEKLFF
NA	TRBV7-8	TRBJ2-5	NA	TGTGCCAGCAGCTCGACCACCCGGGCCCAGTACTTC	CASSSTTRAQYF
NA	TRBV15	TRBJ2-7	TRBD1	TGTGCCACCAGCAGTACAGGGACAGGGGGCGACGAGCAGTACTTC	CATSSTGTGGDEQYF
few	TRBV5-1	TRBJ2-3	NA	TGCGCCAGCAGCTTGGATGGTAGAGTGGGCACAGATACGCAGTATTTT	CASSLDGRVGTDTQYF